Shown below are 3 T cell receptor beta chains from a single sample sequenced in a study of T cell responses to AZD1222 COVID-19 vaccine. The protocol was immunoSEQ multiplex PCR, while the TCRdb copy is restricted to in-frame clones and leaves out a portion. The sample has tens of thousands of clones, just under 80% seen once. The specimen comprised peripheral blood, sampled on day 0 of AZD1222 vaccination. These receptors were obtained from an adult in good health.

This chain joins TRBV19 and TRBJ1-3; D gene ambiguous. The CDR3 consists of 16 residues. V was trimmed by 2 bases and J by 0 bases, leaving 11 bases between them. The V gene's germline CDR1 is LNHDA and CDR2 SQIVND (reference sequence). The CDR3 loop is CASSISQPSSGNTIYF. The CDR3, as DNA: TGTGCCAGTAGTATAAGTCAGCCGAGCTCTGGAAACACCATATATTTT.

V and J are TRBV12-3 or TRBV12-4 and TRBJ1-5; D call uncertain. The V end was cut by 5 bases, the J end by 0 bases, with 5 bases between. The CDR3 sequence is 13 residues long. CDR3 loop: CASSAPSNQPQHF. The CDR3 DNA reads TGTGCCAGCAGTGCACCTAGCAATCAGCCCCAGCATTTT.

The J gene is TRBJ2-5, the V gene TRBV6-2 or TRBV6-3; 10 nucleotides line up with TRBD2. The V gene end was trimmed by 5 bases and the J gene end by 4 bases; junction bases not matched to a gene: 13. The CDR3 is 17 residues long. CDR1 and CDR2 from the germline V gene are MNHEY and SVGEGT. Here the CDR3 reads CASSPGLAETWRETQYF. In nucleotides, the CDR3 is TGTGCCAGCAGTCCCGGACTAGCGGAAACCTGGCGAGAGACCCAGTACTTC.